This T cell receptor (beta chain) is drawn from a study of memory CD4+ T cells and cytomegalovirus serostatus. Losses at the gene ends were 9 bases for V and 2 bases for J; bases not matched to a gene: 5. The V gene's germline CDR1 is MNHNS and CDR2 SASEGT. The CDR3 length is 14 residues. Only in-frame clones appear in the TCRdb table, and some are missing; sequencing was by immunoSEQ multiplex PCR. The table has 30,000 to 40,000 clones, 70% to 80% seen once. The sort gate was single viable CD3+CD4+CD8-CD45RO+ cells for memory CD4+ T cells. This chain uses TRBV6-1 with TRBJ2-3; 10 positions agree with TRBD1. This receptor was obtained from an adult in good health and CMV-seropositive. Source material: memory CD4+ T cells from blood. In DNA, the CDR3 is TGTGCCAGTACGGGACAGGGGTACACAGATACGCAGTATTTT. The encoded protein is CASTGQGYTDTQYF.